The source of this T cell receptor (beta chain) is a study of shared clonotypes between healthy human individuals. Study observations and caveats: Sequencing depth was predicted to influence how clonotypes are shared among donors.

There were only Caucasian adults among the donors, and all lived in Nashville, Tennessee. Genomic DNA (from each subset) was split evenly across several immunoSEQ plates. Here immunoSEQ multiplex PCR was the method, and the copy in TCRdb shows in-frame clones only, minus some. The sample records 1.6 million or so clones, approximately 98.5% being singletons. The CDR3 loop spans 17 amino acids. V gave up 5 bases and J gave up 0 bases, with 19 bases separating them. Germline-derived CDR1 and CDR2 are MGHRA and YSYEKL. In the case of this clone: Its antigen is unidentified.

Sequences were obtained from naive CD4+ T cells sorted from blood. Regarding subset: CD45RA+ positively selected. This chain links TRBV4-1 with TRBJ1-1; D might be TRBD1 (5 bases). The sequence came from a man younger than 45 in good health. CDR3 sequence reads: CASSLPGRTLLNTEAFF. The DNA of the CDR3 is TGCGCCAGCAGCTTACCGGGACGGACTTTATTGAACACTGAAGCTTTCTTT.